This entry features one T cell receptor beta chain sequence. Its recognized antigen is unknown. No base qualities exist here, and no much larger clone lies one base off it. Ends trimmed: V by 2 bases, J by 4 bases; bases unmatched to a gene: 5. As encoded in the germline V gene, CDR1 is SGHTA while CDR2 is FQGNSA. There are 14 amino acids in the CDR3, from cysteine to phenylalanine inclusive. Solely the CDR3 DNA is kept, with 42 bases framed from the first base. The sample's time point label, decoded: baseline before first vaccination. In the paper's terms, the treatment or condition label means: meningococcal conjugate vaccine given as trial control. Samples from vaccinated people were obtained from the UK trials COV001 and COV002, which included a single-blind randomized controlled phase 2/3 trial of AZD1222 (ChAdOx1 nCoV-19) in healthy adults. For TCRbeta chain sequencing, PBMC samples from trial participants were taken at day 0 and at day 28 after the second dose.

The source of the sample is a study of T cell responses to AZD1222 COVID-19 vaccine (dated by TCRdb to about 2021). In terms of the full investigation: A total of 233 trial participants underwent TCR sequencing, of whom around 200 received two doses of AZD1222 and about 26 received two doses of the MenACWY control vaccine. Trial participants were enrolled by age into subgroups of 18-55, 56-69 and 70-plus years, and approximately 150, 30 and 60 TCR-sequenced participants, respectively, were included in these subgroups. The study at large found these results: Conclusions about previously exposed vaccinees are limited because only five to seven AZD1222 recipients were SARS-CoV-2 seropositive at baseline. A significant rise in spike-specific TCR breadth and depth was observed after two AZD1222 doses relative to day 0 and relative to MenACWY recipients. Participants were mostly white British and included more females than males, and it was suggested by the authors that clonal diversity may have been underestimated. The whole spike protein was spanned by vaccine-associated CD4 TCRs, and dominant responses were seen in regions 160-218 and 743-854. Because no samples from the day 14 peak response were available, repertoires could be characterized only after the peak T cell response. In the small 56-69-year group, the increase in depth fell short of significance, most likely because of low power. Nearly half of unique spike-specific TCRs reportedly recognized epitopes outside regions mutated in the B.1.351 and B.1.1.7 variants.

The CDR3 regions of human TCRbeta chains were analyzed by immunosequencing. The original pipeline was this. Repertoire TCRs were matched against a reference library of SARS-CoV-2-specific TCRs generated with the MIRA antigen-specificity platform. Breadth was defined as the fraction of unique TCRs that were SARS-CoV-2-associated, and depth was defined as the fraction of total T cells that were SARS-CoV-2-associated. Each spike-specific TCR was assigned to its reactive spike region and to a CD4 or CD8 class using the MIRA data. Log10-transformed breadth and depth values were compared by one-way ANOVA with Sidak's multiple comparisons tests. Entries here come from immuneACCESS through TCRdb and include only in-frame sequences with V and J called. Some clones fail to appear in such tables; in the studies checked, an unresolved V gene covers under half of the shortfall, and the cause of the remainder is unknown. V, J and clone size are taken as reported in that table, and D and trimming were inferred from the DNA itself. The sample yields 80,000 to 100,000 clones; about 86% were counted once. Together, the top ten hold approximately 10% of the sample.

The chain is assembled from TRBV7-2 and TRBJ2-7; the central 7 bases match TRBD2. This receptor was identified in an adult in good health. The source was peripheral blood, collected on day 0 of MenACWY control vaccination. The CDR3 corresponds to CASSLMASGYEQYF. The nucleotide sequence reads TGTGCCAGCAGCTTAATGGCTAGCGGTTACGAGCAGTACTTC. With all but the CDR3 taken from the reference TRBV7-2 and TRBJ2-7 genes, the full variable domain is: GAGVSQSPSNKVTEKGKDVELRCDPISGHTALYWYRQSLGQGLEFLIYFQGNSAPDKSGLPSDRFSAERTGGSVSTLTIQRTQQEDSAVYLCASSLMASGYEQYFGPGTRLTVT.